The 20 T cell receptor beta chains listed next were all sequenced from one sample in a study of T cell repertoires in cytomegalovirus infection. These receptors have no identified antigens. TCRdb re-derived calls from the reads in MiXCR, one entry per CDR3 protein. The sample consists of 650,000 to 900,000 distinct CDR3 sequences, approximately 30% of them appearing once. Here the sequenced sample was cultured CD8+ T cells from PBMCs, taken from culture after CMV antigen stimulation. These receptors originate from a human donor in good health (CMV status not recorded). Some clones in this sample may be carry-over from other donors' samples.

This clonotype was recorded many times. The rearrangement joins TRBV6-5 to TRBJ1-1; the D is unclear. Trimming took off 2 bases at V and 1 base at J, with 5 bases between the two ends. This CDR3 is built from 13 residues. Germline CDR1 and CDR2: MNHEY and SVGAGI. Written as DNA, the CDR3 is TGTGCCAGCAGTTACGATCCGAACACTGAAGCTTTCTTT. Amino acids: CASSYDPNTEAFF.

This clonotype has only a few counts. The V and J genes are TRBV11-2 and TRBJ2-2; 8 nucleotides align to TRBD2. The J segment lost 4 bases and the V segment lost 3 bases, leaving 1 base of the junction unmatched. The CDR3 extends over 14 amino acids. Per the germline V gene, CDR1 is SGHAT and CDR2 is FQNNGV. The DNA of the CDR3 is TGTGCCAGCAGCTTGACTAGCGTCACCGGGGAGCTGTTTTTT. It yields the protein CASSLTSVTGELFF.

This chain joins TRBV20-1 and TRBJ2-7; the match to TRBD2 covers 7 bases. The CDR3 has 14 amino acids. Germline CDR1 is DFQATT and CDR2 is SNEGSKA (reference sequence). V trimming: 4 bases; J trimming: 1 base; junction bases outside the gene matches: 7. The CDR3 DNA is TGCAGTGCTACAGAGCGGGGCAGGTCCTACGAGCAGTACTTC. This gives the protein CSATERGRSYEQYF.

V usage is TRBV5-5 and J usage is TRBJ2-2; 13 bases are shared with TRBD2. Trimming cost V 4 bases and J 3 bases; bases outside gene matches: 6. There are 17 residues in the CDR3. Germline V lookup: CDR1 SGHKS, CDR2 YYEKEE (reference sequence). Written as DNA, the CDR3 is TGTGCCAGCAGCGCCGGACTAGCGGGGGCCGACACCGGGGAGCTGTTTTTT. It codes for CASSAGLAGADTGELFF.

This clonotype was recorded a few times. The rearrangement links TRBV11-2 to TRBJ2-1, with D hard to call. V was pared by 3 bases and J by 7 bases, with 4 bases between. This CDR3 comprises 11 residues. CDR1 is SGHAT, CDR2 FQNNGV, per germline. This chain's CDR3 is CASSFPNEQFF. The CDR3 coding sequence is TGTGCCAGCAGCTTCCCTAATGAGCAGTTCTTC.

This clonotype was counted a few times. The chain is built from TRBV27 and TRBJ1-1; D gene ambiguous. Germline CDR1 MNHEY, CDR2 SMNVEV (reference sequence). Trimming removed 2 bases at V and 1 base at J, with 8 bases between. This CDR3 comprises 14 residues. CDR3 sequence: CASSLIGSNTEAFF. CDR3 DNA sequence: TGTGCCAGCAGTTTAATCGGCTCGAACACTGAAGCTTTCTTT.

V usage is TRBV10-2 and J usage is TRBJ1-6, with D unclear. Germline values: CDR1 WSHSY, CDR2 SAAADI. The CDR3 runs 12 residues. Trimming removed 5 bases from V and 14 bases from J, with 13 bases in between. The CDR3 bases are TGCGCCAGCAGTTCTTATGAAGGAACCCTCCACTTT. This sequence encodes CASSSYEGTLHF.

The genes are TRBV5-6 and TRBJ2-1; 7 bases match TRBD1. The germline CDR1 and CDR2 sequences are SGHDT and YYEEEE. Trimming cost V 1 base and J 7 bases; bases outside gene matches: 8. CDR3 length: 15 amino acids. DNA of the CDR3: TGTGCCAGCAGCTTGCCGGGACAGACGGGGAATGAGCAGTTCTTC. As protein: CASSLPGQTGNEQFF.

The chain couples TRBV25-1 to TRBJ2-1; D uncertain. CDR3 length equals 13 residues. Germline V gene lookup returns CDR1 MGHDK and CDR2 SYGVNS. CDR3 DNA: TGTGTCACCCTCTCGAAGTGGGGCAATGAGCAGTTCTTC. The encoded protein is CVTLSKWGNEQFF.

The chain links TRBV15 to TRBJ2-5; the D gene is possibly TRBD1 (6 bases). Looked up from germline, CDR1 is LNHNV and CDR2 is YYDKDF (reference sequence). V gave up 0 bases and J gave up 5 bases, with 28 bases separating them. This CDR3 has 20 residues. CDR3 sequence (DNA): TGTGCCACCAGCAGAGATTATTCGTGGGCAGGGGTTGTATCAGTGGAGACCCAGTACTTC. It codes for CATSRDYSWAGVVSVETQYF.

For this clonotype: A read error may account for a junction end that differs from germline. The chain uses TRBV18 and TRBJ2-7; the D is unclear. Per germline, CDR1 KGHSH and CDR2 LQKENI. The CDR3 contains 13 residues. The CDR3 sequence: CASSPEQSSEQYF. The CDR3 DNA sequence: TGTGCCAGCTCACCAGAACAGTCCTCCGAGCAGTACTTC.

This clonotype was counted between two and nine times. V is TRBV6-1 and J is TRBJ2-1; D unresolved. The CDR3 runs to 10 residues. Trimming left V 10 bases short and J 7 bases short, with 8 bases between. Germline V gene data show CDR1 as MNHNS and CDR2 as SASEGT. The CDR3 coding sequence is TGTGCCACCACAGTTAATGAGCAGTTCTTC. It yields the protein CATTVNEQFF.

At least ten counts were recorded for this clonotype. The rearrangement joins TRBV7-2 to TRBJ2-6; a weak D match, TRBD1 (6 bases). The CDR3 extends over 17 amino acids. Trimming removed 4 bases at V and 2 bases at J, with 15 bases between. The germline gives CDR1 SGHTA, CDR2 FQGNSA. The CDR3 DNA sequence: TGTGCCAGCAGCTCTAGGGGGTGGGGACCTGGGGCCAACGTCCTGACTTTC. Translated, it gives CASSSRGWGPGANVLTF.

This clonotype was counted between two and nine times. The chain recombines TRBV4-1 with TRBJ2-1, with 11 bases fitting TRBD2. The CDR3 is made up of 18 amino acids. V lost 1 base and J lost 6; bases outside the gene matches: 11. The germline V gene has CDR1 MGHRA and CDR2 YSYEKL. The DNA for the CDR3 is TGCGCCAGCAGCCAAGTGACACTAGCGGGGGTCCAGGGCAATGAGCAGTTCTTC. It yields the protein CASSQVTLAGVQGNEQFF.

The chain combines TRBV6-4 with TRBJ2-7; the match to TRBD1 covers 8 bases. This CDR3 has 13 amino acids. J was trimmed by 1 base and V by 10 bases; bases with no gene match: 6. Germline lookup yields CDR1 MRHNA and CDR2 SNTAGT. For the CDR3, the DNA is TGTGCCAACCACAGGGGGGAGTCCTACGAGCAGTACGTC. Its protein is CANHRGESYEQYV.

The gene calls are TRBV6-1 and TRBJ2-7; TRBD1 agrees at 9 bases. J lost 5 bases, V lost 6 bases, and 11 bases had no gene match. Germline V gives CDR1 MNHNS, CDR2 SASEGT. This CDR3 comprises 15 residues. The CDR3 DNA reads as TGTGCCAGCAGAGAGCGACAGGGGGTCAGGAACGAGCAGTACTTC. Amino acid sequence: CASRERQGVRNEQYF.

The CDR3 loop reads CASSPDRGLGEQYF. CDR3 nucleotides: TGTGCCAGCAGTCCAGACAGGGGTTTGGGCGAGCAGTACTTC. The V call is TRBV6-1, the J call TRBJ2-7; 8 bases are shared with TRBD1. CDR1 is MNHNS and CDR2 is SASEGT in the germline V gene. This CDR3 has 14 residues. The V segment lost 5 bases and the J segment 6 bases; nucleotides outside the gene matches: 9.

This clonotype was detected ten times or more. This rearrangement joins TRBV7-2 to TRBJ2-5, with 7 nucleotides matching TRBD1. The trim removed 5 bases at V and 2 bases at J, leaving 8 bases unmatched. Germline CDR1 and CDR2: SGHTA and FQGNSA. The length of the CDR3 is 15 residues. The CDR3 is CASSRPGTVQETQYF. The CDR3 DNA reads TGTGCCAGCAGCCGACCCGGGACAGTTCAAGAGACCCAGTACTTC. The full variable domain, in which reference TRBV7-2 and TRBJ2-5 provide the parts outside the CDR3, is GAGVSQSPSNKVTEKGKDVELRCDPISGHTALYWYRQSLGQGLEFLIYFQGNSAPDKSGLPSDRFSAERTGGSVSTLTIQRTQQEDSAVYLCASSRPGTVQETQYFGPGTRLLVL.

This clonotype appeared many times. The chain couples TRBV7-9 to TRBJ1-3; D might be TRBD1 (5 bases). Trimming pared 5 bases from V and 1 base from J, leaving 12 bases between. There are 15 residues in the CDR3. CDR1 and CDR2 from the germline V gene are SEHNR and FQNEAQ (reference sequence). The CDR3 DNA is TGTGCCAGCAGCGACCGGGGGGGATCTGGAAACACCATATATTTT. This gives the protein CASSDRGGSGNTIYF.

The J gene is TRBJ2-5, the V gene TRBV6-6; TRBD2 might be the D (6 bases). The CDR3 is made up of 17 amino acids. Germline lookup yields CDR1 MNHNY and CDR2 SVGAGI (reference sequence). The V end lost 2 bases, the J end lost 7 bases, and 23 bases lay between the germline ends. The CDR3 protein is CASSYHEEGLRLGTQYF. The CDR3 DNA follows: TGTGCCAGCAGTTACCACGAGGAGGGTTTAAGACTGGGGACCCAGTACTTC.